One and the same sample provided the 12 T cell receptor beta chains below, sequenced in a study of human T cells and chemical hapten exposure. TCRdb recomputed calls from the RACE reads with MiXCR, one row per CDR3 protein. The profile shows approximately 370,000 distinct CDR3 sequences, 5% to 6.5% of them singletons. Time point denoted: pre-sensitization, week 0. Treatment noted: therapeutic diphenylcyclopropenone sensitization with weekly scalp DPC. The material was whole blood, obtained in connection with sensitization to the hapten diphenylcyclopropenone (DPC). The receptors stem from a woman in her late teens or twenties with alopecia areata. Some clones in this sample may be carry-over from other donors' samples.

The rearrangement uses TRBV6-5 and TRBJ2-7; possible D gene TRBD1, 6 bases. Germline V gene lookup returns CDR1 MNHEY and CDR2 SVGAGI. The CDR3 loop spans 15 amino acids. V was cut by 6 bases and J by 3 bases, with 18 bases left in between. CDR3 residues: CASSFYRDKDYEQYF. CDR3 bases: TGTGCCAGCAGCTTTTACCGGGACAAAGACTACGAGCAGTACTTC.

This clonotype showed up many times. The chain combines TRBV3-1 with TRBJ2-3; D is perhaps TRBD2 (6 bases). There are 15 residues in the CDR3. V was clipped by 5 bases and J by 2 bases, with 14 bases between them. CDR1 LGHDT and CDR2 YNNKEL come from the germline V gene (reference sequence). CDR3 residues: CASSLVPDYTDTQYF. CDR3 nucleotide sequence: TGTGCCAGCAGCTTAGTCCCGGACTACACAGATACGCAGTATTTT.

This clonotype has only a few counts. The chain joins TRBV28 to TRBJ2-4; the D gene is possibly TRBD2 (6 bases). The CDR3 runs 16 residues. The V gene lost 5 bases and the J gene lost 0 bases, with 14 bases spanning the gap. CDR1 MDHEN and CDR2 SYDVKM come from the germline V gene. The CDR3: CASSPGGALAKNIQYF. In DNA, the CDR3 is TGTGCCAGCAGTCCCGGGGGAGCCTTAGCCAAAAACATTCAGTACTTC.

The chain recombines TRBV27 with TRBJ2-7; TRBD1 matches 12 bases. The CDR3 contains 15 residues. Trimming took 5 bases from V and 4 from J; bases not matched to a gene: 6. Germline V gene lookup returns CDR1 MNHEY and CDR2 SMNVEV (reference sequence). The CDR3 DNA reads TGTGCCAGCAGTACTACGGGACAGGGGGCTTACGAGCAGTACTTC. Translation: CASSTTGQGAYEQYF.

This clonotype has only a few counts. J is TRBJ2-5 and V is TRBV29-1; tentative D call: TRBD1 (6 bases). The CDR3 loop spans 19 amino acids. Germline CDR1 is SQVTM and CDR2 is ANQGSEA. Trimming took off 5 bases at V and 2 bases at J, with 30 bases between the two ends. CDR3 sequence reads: CSVFRDRYYRVGNQETQYF. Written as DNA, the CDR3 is TGCAGCGTTTTCCGGGACCGGTACTACAGGGTTGGGAATCAAGAGACCCAGTACTTC. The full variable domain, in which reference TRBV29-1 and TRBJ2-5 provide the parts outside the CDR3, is SAVISQKPSRDICQRGTSLTIQCQVDSQVTMMFWYRQQPGQSLTLIATANQGSEATYESGFVIDKFPISRPNLTFSTLTVSNMSPEDSSIYLCSVFRDRYYRVGNQETQYFGPGTRLLVL.

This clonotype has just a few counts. The CDR3 sequence is CSARDQEGATYEQYF. CDR3 DNA: TGCAGTGCTAGAGATCAAGAAGGGGCCACCTACGAGCAGTACTTC. The chain has TRBV20-1 and TRBJ2-7, with a weak D call TRBD1 (5 bases). CDR1 DFQATT and CDR2 SNEGSKA come from the germline V gene (reference sequence). Trimming took 0 bases from V and 2 from J, leaving 14 bases between them. The CDR3 totals 15 residues.

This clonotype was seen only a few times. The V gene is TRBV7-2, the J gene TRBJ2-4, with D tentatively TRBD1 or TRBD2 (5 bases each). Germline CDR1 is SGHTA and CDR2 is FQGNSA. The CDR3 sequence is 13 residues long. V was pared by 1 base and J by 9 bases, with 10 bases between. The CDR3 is CASSLGDVRIQYF. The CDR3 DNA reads TGTGCCAGCAGCTTAGGGGACGTCCGCATTCAGTACTTC. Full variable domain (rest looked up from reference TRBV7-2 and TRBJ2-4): GAGVSQSPSNKVTEKGKDVELRCDPISGHTALYWYRQSLGQGLEFLIYFQGNSAPDKSGLPSDRFSAERTGGSVSTLTIQRTQQEDSAVYLCASSLGDVRIQYFGAGTRLSVL.

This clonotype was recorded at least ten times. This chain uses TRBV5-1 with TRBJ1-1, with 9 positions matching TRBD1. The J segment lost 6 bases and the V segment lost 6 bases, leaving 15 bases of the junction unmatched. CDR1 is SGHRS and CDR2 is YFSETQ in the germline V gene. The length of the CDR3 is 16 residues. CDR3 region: CASTINPGQGRAEAFF. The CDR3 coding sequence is TGCGCCAGCACCATCAACCCGGGACAGGGAAGGGCTGAAGCTTTCTTT.

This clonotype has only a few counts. CDR3 sequence (DNA): TGTGCCAGCAGCTCTCTAAAGGCCCAAACCCTTAGGGGTAATGAAAAACTGTTTTTT. Protein sequence: CASSSLKAQTLRGNEKLFF. The genes are TRBV11-2 and TRBJ1-4; TRBD1 might be the D (5 bases). Germline V CDR1 and CDR2: SGHAT, FQNNGV. Trimming left V 4 bases short and J 4 bases short, with 25 bases between. This CDR3 has 19 amino acids.

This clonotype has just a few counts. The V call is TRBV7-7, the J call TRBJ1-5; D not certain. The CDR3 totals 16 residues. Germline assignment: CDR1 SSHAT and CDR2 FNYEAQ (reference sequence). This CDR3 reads CASRRLVGNSNQPQHF. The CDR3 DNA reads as TGTGCTAGCCGGAGGTTGGTCGGTAATAGCAATCAGCCCCAGCATTTT.

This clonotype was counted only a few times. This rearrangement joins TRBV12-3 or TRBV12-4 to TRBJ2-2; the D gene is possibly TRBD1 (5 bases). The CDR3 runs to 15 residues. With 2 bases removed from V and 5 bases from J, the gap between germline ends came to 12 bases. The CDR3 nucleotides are TGTGCCAGCAGTTTATATCAGGGCAGTACCGGGGAGCTGTTTTTT. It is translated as CASSLYQGSTGELFF.

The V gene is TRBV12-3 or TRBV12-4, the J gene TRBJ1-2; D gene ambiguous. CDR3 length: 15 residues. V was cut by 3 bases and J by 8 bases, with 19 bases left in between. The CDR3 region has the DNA TGTGCCAGCAGTTTGGGCCCCATGGATGTTTGGGGCTACACCTTC. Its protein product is CASSLGPMDVWGYTF.